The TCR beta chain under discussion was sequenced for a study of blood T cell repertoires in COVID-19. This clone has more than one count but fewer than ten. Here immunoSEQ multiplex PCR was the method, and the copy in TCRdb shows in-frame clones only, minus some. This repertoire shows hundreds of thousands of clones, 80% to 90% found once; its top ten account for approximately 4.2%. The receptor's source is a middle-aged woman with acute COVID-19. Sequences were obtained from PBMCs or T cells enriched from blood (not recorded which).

CDR3: CASSLGEGYEQYF. CDR3 coding DNA: TGTGCCAGCAGTTTAGGGGAGGGCTACGAGCAGTACTTC. The chain combines TRBV27 with TRBJ2-7, with 7 positions matching TRBD2. The germline gives CDR1 MNHEY, CDR2 SMNVEV (reference sequence). This CDR3 comprises 13 residues. V shed 2 bases and J 3 bases; nucleotides not matched to a gene: 1.